The clone carrying this T cell receptor beta chain was recorded at least ten times. The data were taken from a study of T cells in Graves' hyperthyroidism and ophthalmopathy. The V gene end was trimmed by 5 bases and the J gene end by 2 bases; junction bases not matched to a gene: 8. The germline V gene has CDR1 SGHTA and CDR2 FQGTGA. The CDR3 has 15 amino acids. RNA transcripts served as the template for amplifying TCR beta CDR3 regions. The TCR CDR3 first-round RT-PCR relied on the HTBI primer set. MiXCR, applied by TCRdb to the multiplex PCR reads, yields one record per CDR3 protein. The table lists approximately 520,000 distinct CDR3 sequences, less than 25% of them singletons.

The chain employs TRBV7-3 and TRBJ2-5; TRBD1 matches 7 bases. This clonotype was obtained from a man aged 18 to 30 with Graves' hyperthyroidism. The sequenced sample was blood. CDR3 protein: CASSPGVTGQETQYF. In nucleotides, the CDR3 is TGTGCCAGCAGCCCCGGGGTGACAGGGCAAGAGACCCAGTACTTC.